Shown below are 14 T cell receptor beta chains from a single sample sequenced in a study of blood T cells in healthy people across ages. Next came a second PCR, run for roughly 6 to 11 cycles, which used a sample-barcoded 5' primer along with a J-beta primer mix. Using its own MiXCR run on the 5' RACE reads, TCRdb lists one record per CDR3 protein. The sample holds about 1.8 million distinct CDR3 sequences, just under 50% seen once. Material for sequencing was blood. The receptors stem from a woman in her 40s in good health.

This clonotype has just one count. The genes are TRBV15 and TRBJ1-5; the D gene is possibly TRBD1 (6 bases). Germline CDR1 LNHNV, CDR2 YYDKDF (reference sequence). The CDR3 runs 17 residues. V was cut by 3 bases and J by 5 bases, with 20 bases left in between. CDR3: CATSSLQGTSRDQPQHF. As DNA, the CDR3 is TGTGCCACCAGCAGCCTGCAAGGGACATCGAGGGATCAGCCCCAGCATTTT.

The genes are TRBV5-1 and TRBJ1-2; TRBD1 might be the D (6 bases). Germline V gives CDR1 SGHRS, CDR2 YFSETQ. The CDR3 has 12 amino acids. V lost 3 bases and J lost 8, with 11 bases in between. In nucleotides, the CDR3 is TGCGCCAGCAGCTGGACAGATAGCGGCTACACCTTC. It encodes CASSWTDSGYTF.

V gene TRBV10-1 combines with J gene TRBJ2-4, with 12 nucleotides matching TRBD1. Germline CDR1 reads WNHNN; CDR2 reads SYGVQD (reference sequence). The ends lost 3 bases at V and 5 bases at J; junction bases unmatched: 2. CDR3 length: 15 residues. The CDR3 nucleotides are TGCGCCAGCAGTGAAGGGACAGGGGGCCAAAACATTCAGTACTTC. Residues: CASSEGTGGQNIQYF.

This chain uses TRBV29-1 with TRBJ1-1; 12 bases agree with TRBD1. Per the germline V gene, CDR1 is SQVTM and CDR2 is ANQGSEA. The CDR3 consists of 15 residues. Trimming at V came to 7 bases and at J to 3 bases, leaving 9 bases not matched to a gene. The CDR3 reads CSGGGTGGLDTEAFF. CDR3 sequence (DNA): TGCAGCGGAGGGGGGACAGGGGGCCTGGACACTGAAGCTTTCTTT.

The chain couples TRBV9 to TRBJ2-3, with a tentative D call TRBD2 (6 bases). Germline V CDR1 and CDR2: SGDLS, YYNGEE. V shed 0 bases and J shed 4 bases, with 21 bases lying between them. The CDR3 runs 18 residues. DNA for the CDR3: TGTGCCAGCAGCGTAGATATAGGGCTAGCGAGAACGGCAGATACGCAGTATTTT. It codes for CASSVDIGLARTADTQYF.

V is TRBV9 and J is TRBJ2-1; possible D gene TRBD2, 6 bases. CDR1 SGDLS and CDR2 YYNGEE come from the germline V gene. V gave up 1 base and J gave up 2 bases, with 10 bases separating them. The CDR3 runs to 15 residues. Here the CDR3 reads CASSVYGGTYNEQFF. For the CDR3, the DNA is TGTGCCAGCAGCGTATATGGGGGGACCTACAATGAGCAGTTCTTC.

This clonotype was detected only a few times. The chain joins TRBV28 to TRBJ2-5; 9 bases fit TRBD1. Per germline, CDR1 MDHEN and CDR2 SYDVKM. The V gene end was trimmed by 8 bases and the J gene end by 2 bases; junction bases not matched to a gene: 9. The CDR3 extends over 15 amino acids. CDR3 coding DNA: TGTGCCAGCTTCGCGTTGACAGGGGGGCAAGAGACCCAGTACTTC. Residues: CASFALTGGQETQYF.

Worth noting for this clonotype: A read error may account for a junction end that differs from germline. The chain is built from TRBV2 and TRBJ1-1, with D uncertain. Germline CDR1 and CDR2: SNHLY and FYNNEI. The CDR3 length is 10 residues. CDR3 nucleotides: TGTGCTACGTTGTACACTGAGGCTTTCTTT. It codes for CATLYTEAFF.

The rearrangement joins TRBV29-1 to TRBJ1-4, with D uncertain. Trimming stripped 3 bases from V and 2 bases from J, with 10 bases between. From germline, CDR1 is SQVTM and CDR2 ANQGSEA. This CDR3 is 14 amino acids long. The CDR3 is CSVDKRETNEKLFF. The CDR3 DNA reads TGCAGCGTTGATAAGAGGGAGACTAATGAAAAACTGTTTTTT.

The genes are TRBV5-1 and TRBJ2-4, with 10 bases matching TRBD1. Germline loops: CDR1 SGHRS, CDR2 YFSETQ. The V segment lost 4 bases and the J segment 15 bases; nucleotides outside the gene matches: 13. The CDR3 runs to 14 residues. Here the CDR3 reads CASSTSGQGSPAYF. CDR3 DNA: TGCGCCAGCAGCACCTCGGGACAGGGGAGTCCGGCGTACTTC.

This clonotype was counted a single time. This chain joins TRBV6-5 and TRBJ2-3, with D possibly TRBD2 on 6 matching bases. V lost 0 bases to trimming and J lost 0 bases, with 13 bases between them. The CDR3 runs 17 residues. Germline V gives CDR1 MNHEY, CDR2 SVGAGI. This CDR3 is CASSYSIRGTSTDTQYF. DNA for the CDR3: TGTGCCAGCAGTTACTCGATACGGGGGACTAGCACAGATACGCAGTATTTT.

CDR3 amino acids: CASSSQTGSYNEQFF. The DNA for the CDR3 is TGTGCCAGCAGCTCTCAGACAGGGTCCTACAATGAGCAGTTCTTC. The V gene is TRBV7-2, the J gene TRBJ2-1; 7 nucleotides line up with TRBD1. With V trimmed by 4 bases and J by 1 base, 4 bases remained unmatched. CDR1 SGHTA and CDR2 FQGNSA come from the germline V gene. The length of the CDR3 is 15 residues.

The V and J genes are TRBV3-1 and TRBJ2-4; D is unresolved. V lost 2 bases, J lost 6 bases, and 11 bases lay in between. This CDR3 is 14 amino acids long. Germline V gives CDR1 LGHDT, CDR2 YNNKEL (reference sequence). The CDR3 spells CASSQKTRTNIQYF. The CDR3 coding sequence is TGTGCCAGCAGCCAAAAGACAAGAACAAACATTCAGTACTTC.

The V and J genes are TRBV7-2 and TRBJ1-1; TRBD1 agrees at 7 bases. V was pared by 6 bases and J by 2 bases, with 9 bases of the junction left unmatched. This CDR3 has 15 residues. Germline CDR1 and CDR2: SGHTA and FQGNSA. CDR3 coding DNA: TGTGCCAGCAGGCCCTCGGGACAGACCAACACTGAAGCTTTCTTT. Amino acid sequence: CASRPSGQTNTEAFF.